These 9 T cell receptor beta chains came from one sample sequenced in a study of type 1 regulatory T cells. TCRdb ran MiXCR on the reads and lists one entry per CDR3 protein. The sample has 60,000 to 70,000 distinct CDR3 sequences, roughly 50% seen once. Their cognate antigens are unknown. The sequenced material came from cultured non-Tr1 T cells, either the whole culture or a sorted T cell fraction (not recorded which). The receptors originated from a human donor in good health.

V usage is TRBV9 and J usage is TRBJ2-2; the match to TRBD2 covers 14 bases. With 4 bases clipped from V and 5 bases from J, the junction kept 13 bases outside the gene matches. The CDR3 runs 19 residues. Germline CDR1 and CDR2: SGDLS and YYNGEE. In nucleotides, the CDR3 is TGTGCCAGCAGCACCCCGGGACTAGCGGGGGCCTCGAGGACCGGGGAGCTGTTTTTT. Encoded protein: CASSTPGLAGASRTGELFF.

The CDR3 DNA sequence: TGCAGCGGACAGGGCAAAAACATTCAGTACTTC. Its protein is CSGQGKNIQYF. The V call is TRBV20-1, the J call TRBJ2-4, with TRBD1 matching over 8 bases. This CDR3 is 11 amino acids long. Germline CDR1 DFQATT, CDR2 SNEGSKA (reference sequence).

The rearrangement uses TRBV5-1 and TRBJ2-1; 10 bases are shared with TRBD2. With 7 bases clipped from V and 5 bases from J, the junction kept 3 bases outside the gene matches. The CDR3 runs to 13 residues. The V gene's germline CDR1 is SGHRS and CDR2 YFSETQ. The CDR3 loop is CASELAGNNEQFF. CDR3 DNA sequence: TGCGCCAGCGAACTAGCGGGGAACAATGAGCAGTTCTTC.

This chain links TRBV25-1 with TRBJ2-4; the D gene could be TRBD1 or TRBD2 (6 bases each). The germline V and J ends were trimmed by 4 bases and 7 bases, with 8 bases remaining between them. The germline gives CDR1 MGHDK, CDR2 SYGVNS. This CDR3 region has 12 residues. CDR3: CASSGGANIQYF. DNA of the CDR3: TGTGCCAGCAGTGGGGGGGCGAACATTCAGTACTTC. Filled out from reference TRBV25-1 and TRBJ2-4, the complete variable domain reads EADIYQTPRYLVIGTGKKITLECSQTMGHDKMYWYQQDPGMELHLIHYSYGVNSTEKGDLSSESTVSRIRTEHFPLTLESARPSHTSQYLCASSGGANIQYFGAGTRLSVL.

The chain couples TRBV3-1 to TRBJ2-1; 9 bases are shared with TRBD2. The CDR3 runs to 15 residues. CDR1 and CDR2 from the germline V gene are LGHDT and YNNKEL (reference sequence). V was pared by 1 base and J by 6 bases, with 4 bases of the junction left unmatched. In nucleotides, the CDR3 is TGTGCCAGCAGCCAAGGGACTAGCGCCGGCAATGAGCAGTTCTTC. As protein: CASSQGTSAGNEQFF.

The chain combines TRBV9 with TRBJ2-3; 10 nucleotides agree with TRBD2. V shed 0 bases, J shed 5 bases, and the junction held 6 bases outside the gene matches. Germline CDR1 reads SGDLS; CDR2 reads YYNGEE. This CDR3 has 16 amino acids. CDR3 residues: CASSVGLAGGIDTQYF. The CDR3 bases are TGTGCCAGCAGCGTAGGGTTAGCGGGGGGCATAGATACGCAGTATTTT.

In its sample, this clonotype was seen a few times. This chain connects TRBV5-1 to TRBJ2-3; no definite D call. CDR3 length equals 12 residues. Germline V CDR1 and CDR2: SGHRS, YFSETQ. With 4 bases removed from V and 6 bases from J, the gap between germline ends came to 9 bases. CDR3 in amino acids: CASSGDLDTQYF. CDR3 in DNA: TGCGCCAGCAGCGGGGATTTGGATACGCAGTATTTT.

The gene calls are TRBV7-9 and TRBJ1-5; 8 positions agree with TRBD1. This CDR3 has 16 amino acids. Per the germline V gene, CDR1 is SEHNR and CDR2 is FQNEAQ (reference sequence). V trimming: 5 bases; J trimming: 5 bases; junction bases outside the gene matches: 11. The CDR3 sequence: CASSIGQGPRDQPQHF. DNA for the CDR3: TGTGCCAGCAGCATAGGACAGGGTCCCCGGGATCAGCCCCAGCATTTT.

A note on this clonotype: Mismatch with germline at one junction end may stem from a read error. V and J are TRBV5-1 and TRBJ2-3, with 7 bases aligning to TRBD2. The germline V gene has CDR1 SGHRS and CDR2 YFSETQ. The CDR3 totals 16 residues. CDR3 sequence: CASSRPGGPPTDKQYF. CDR3 in DNA: TGCGCCAGCAGCCGCCCGGGGGGTCCACCCACAGATAAGCAGTATTTT.